This T cell receptor (beta chain) was profiled in a study of identifying expanded T cells in peripheral blood. Study-wide results and caveats: Clone count variance between roughly 2-week samples rose with total template count. Technical replicates showed approximately 1.2 changed clones; roughly two weeks approximately 16; four weeks 19.

TCRdb keeps only in-frame clones here, not all; method: immunoSEQ multiplex PCR. The table has 50,000 to 75,000 clones, about 90% seen once; the top ten hold about 4.5%. V was pared by 3 bases and J by 0 bases, with 9 bases between. Germline V gene sequence: CDR1 SGHTA, CDR2 FQGNSA. The CDR3 spans 14 residues. Collection occurred without any documented infections or immune events in donors. As to this clone: Its antigen is not identified.

The sequence was collected from a person between 18 and 75 years old in good health. The sample was blood. The chain has TRBV7-2 and TRBJ2-7; no clear D gene. In DNA form, the CDR3 reads TGTGCCAGCAGCTTGGCGGTTAGCTCCTACGAGCAGTACTTC. It specifies CASSLAVSSYEQYF.